The rows below give T cell receptor beta chains drawn from one sample of a study of blood T cell repertoires in COVID-19. Sequencing used immunoSEQ multiplex PCR; TCRdb keeps in-frame clones, though not all of them. Of 110,000 to 150,000 clones in the sample, roughly 80% were seen once. What was sequenced was peripheral blood. These receptors were collected from a man aged 50-59 years with active or convalescent COVID-19. The CDR3 runs from the conserved cysteine through the conserved F or W. Each record gives: CDR3 length, V gene, CDR3 protein.

len: 14; v_gene: TRBV11-2; CDR3aa: CASSPNYNKETQYF
len: 13; v_gene: TRBV28; CDR3aa: CASSSVLSDEQFF
len: 13; v_gene: TRBV5-1; CDR3aa: CASSRATTSEQYF
len: 16; v_gene: TRBV6-1; CDR3aa: CASSEVLSGFYNEQFF
len: 15; v_gene: TRBV19; CDR3aa: CASSSGQGGGQPQHF
len: 16; v_gene: TRBV27; CDR3aa: CASRRAGGVSYNEQFF
len: 13; v_gene: TRBV5-6; CDR3aa: CASSPTGNYGYTF
len: 12; v_gene: TRBV11-2; CDR3aa: CASVQGWTEAFF
len: 14; v_gene: TRBV18; CDR3aa: CASSPLQGDQPQHF
len: 15; v_gene: TRBV6-6; CDR3aa: CASSGGGAGANVLTF
len: 14; v_gene: TRBV7-3; CDR3aa: CASSFGDSRRTQYF
len: 15; v_gene: TRBV5-4; CDR3aa: CASSPGTASVYEQYF